This TCR beta chain was profiled in a study of cytomegalovirus exposure and HLA in healthy donors. Findings and limits, study-wide: A later analysis linked a missense DCLRE1C variant to TCR beta V- and J-gene trimming. Per a later analysis, HLA-associated TCR beta chains showed more clonal expansion than other, equally common TCR beta chains.

Concerning this clone: Antigen unknown.

Primers included in the PCR were 60 Vbeta and 13 Jbeta primers. The protocol was immunoSEQ multiplex PCR, while the TCRdb copy is restricted to in-frame clones and leaves out a portion. The sample has roughly 150,000 clones; roughly 80% are singletons. V was cut by 2 bases and J by 0 bases, with 25 bases left in between. This CDR3 comprises 21 residues. The germline V gene encodes CDR1 PRHDT and CDR2 FYEKMQ (reference sequence). The chain carries TRBV13 and TRBJ1-4; perhaps TRBD1 as D (5 bases). The receptor was isolated from a girl aged 5-17 years in good health and CMV-seropositive. Sequenced sample: PBMCs. This CDR3 is CASSLFFCRFYGGATNEKLFF. For the CDR3, the DNA is TGTGCCAGCAGCTTATTTTTCTGTCGGTTCTACGGGGGTGCAACTAATGAAAAACTGTTTTTT.